This T cell receptor (beta chain) is from a study of blood T cell repertoires in COVID-19. Study as a whole: Donors in the United States, Italy and Spain gave samples during acute or convalescent COVID-19.

Original processing notes: By means of reference gene primer amplification, nucleated cell counts were estimated. Profiling relied on immunoSEQ multiplex PCR, and the TCRdb table lists in-frame clones only, not all of them. V, J and clone size are taken as reported in that table, and D and trimming were inferred from the DNA itself. Here the sample spans approximately 210,000 clones, about four fifths being singletons. Material for sequencing was peripheral blood. This TCR was recovered from a woman aged 40 to 50 with active or convalescent COVID-19.

The CDR3 loop reads CASSMERNTEAFF. Written as DNA, the CDR3 is TGTGCCAGCAGCATGGAGAGGAACACTGAAGCTTTCTTT. V and J are TRBV9 and TRBJ1-1; unclear D gene. The germline CDR1 and CDR2 sequences are SGDLS and YYNGEE. Trimming took 4 bases from V and 1 from J, leaving 8 bases between them. The CDR3 length is 13 residues.